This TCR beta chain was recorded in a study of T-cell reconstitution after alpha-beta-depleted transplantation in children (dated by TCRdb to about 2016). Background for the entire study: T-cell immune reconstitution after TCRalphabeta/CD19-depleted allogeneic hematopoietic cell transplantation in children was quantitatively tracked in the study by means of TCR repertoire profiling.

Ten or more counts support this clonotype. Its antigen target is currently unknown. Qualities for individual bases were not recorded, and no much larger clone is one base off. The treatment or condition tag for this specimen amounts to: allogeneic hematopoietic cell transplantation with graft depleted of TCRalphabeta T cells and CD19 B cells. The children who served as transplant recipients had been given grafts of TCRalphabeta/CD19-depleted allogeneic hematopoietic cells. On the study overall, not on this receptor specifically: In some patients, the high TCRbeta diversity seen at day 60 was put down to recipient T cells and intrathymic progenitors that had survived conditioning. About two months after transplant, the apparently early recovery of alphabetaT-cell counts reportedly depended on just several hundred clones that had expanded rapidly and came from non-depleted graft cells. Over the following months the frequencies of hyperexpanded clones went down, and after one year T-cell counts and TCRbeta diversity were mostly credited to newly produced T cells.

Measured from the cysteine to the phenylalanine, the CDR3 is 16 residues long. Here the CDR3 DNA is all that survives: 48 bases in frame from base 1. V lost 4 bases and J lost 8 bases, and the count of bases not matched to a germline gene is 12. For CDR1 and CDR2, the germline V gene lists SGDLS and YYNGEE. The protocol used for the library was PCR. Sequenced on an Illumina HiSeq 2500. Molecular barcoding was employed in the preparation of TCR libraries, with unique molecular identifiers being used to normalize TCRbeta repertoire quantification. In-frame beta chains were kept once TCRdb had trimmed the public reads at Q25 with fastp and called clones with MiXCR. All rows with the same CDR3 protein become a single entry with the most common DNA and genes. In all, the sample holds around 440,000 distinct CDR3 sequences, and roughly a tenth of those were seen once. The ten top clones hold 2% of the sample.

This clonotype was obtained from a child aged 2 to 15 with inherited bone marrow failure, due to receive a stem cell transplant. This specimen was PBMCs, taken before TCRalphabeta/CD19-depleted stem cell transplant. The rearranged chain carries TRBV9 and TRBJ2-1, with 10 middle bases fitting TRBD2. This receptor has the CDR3 CASSYSGRLRGDEQFF. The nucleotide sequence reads TGTGCCAGCAGCTATAGCGGGAGGCTACGGGGGGATGAGCAGTTCTTC.